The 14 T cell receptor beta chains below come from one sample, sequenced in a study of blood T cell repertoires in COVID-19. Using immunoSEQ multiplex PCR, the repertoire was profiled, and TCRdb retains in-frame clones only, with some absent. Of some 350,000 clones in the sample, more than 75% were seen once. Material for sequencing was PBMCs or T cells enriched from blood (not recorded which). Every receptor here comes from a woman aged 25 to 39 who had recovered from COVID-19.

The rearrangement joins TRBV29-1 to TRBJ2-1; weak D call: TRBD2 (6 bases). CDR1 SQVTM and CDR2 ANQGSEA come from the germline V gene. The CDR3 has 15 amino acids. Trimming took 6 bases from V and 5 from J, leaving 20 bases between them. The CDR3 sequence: CSVTKGLLGHNEQFF. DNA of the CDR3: TGCAGCGTGACTAAGGGACTCTTAGGGCACAATGAGCAGTTCTTC.

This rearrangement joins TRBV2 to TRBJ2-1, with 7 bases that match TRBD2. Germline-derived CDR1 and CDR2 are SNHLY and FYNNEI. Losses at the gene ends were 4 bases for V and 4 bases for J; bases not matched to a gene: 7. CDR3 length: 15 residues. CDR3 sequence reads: CASSVTSGAYNEQFF. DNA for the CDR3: TGTGCCAGCAGTGTAACCAGCGGGGCTTACAATGAGCAGTTCTTC.

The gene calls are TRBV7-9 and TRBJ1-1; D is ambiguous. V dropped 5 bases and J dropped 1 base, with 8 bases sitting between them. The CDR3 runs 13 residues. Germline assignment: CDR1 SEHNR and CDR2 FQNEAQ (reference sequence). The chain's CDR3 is CASSQAKNTEAFF. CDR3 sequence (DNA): TGTGCCAGCAGCCAAGCGAAGAACACTGAAGCTTTCTTT.

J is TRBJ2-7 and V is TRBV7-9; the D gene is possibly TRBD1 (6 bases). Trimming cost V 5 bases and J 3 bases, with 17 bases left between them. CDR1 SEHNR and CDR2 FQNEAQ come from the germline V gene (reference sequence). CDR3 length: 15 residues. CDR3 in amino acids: CASSALMGARYEQYF. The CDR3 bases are TGTGCCAGCAGCGCCCTTATGGGGGCACGCTACGAGCAGTACTTC.

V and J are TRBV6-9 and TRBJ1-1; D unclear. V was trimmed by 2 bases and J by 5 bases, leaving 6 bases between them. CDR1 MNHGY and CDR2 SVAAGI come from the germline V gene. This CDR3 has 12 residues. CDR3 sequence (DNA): TGTGCCAGCAGTTATGGGAGGACTGAAGCTTTCTTT. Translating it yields CASSYGRTEAFF.

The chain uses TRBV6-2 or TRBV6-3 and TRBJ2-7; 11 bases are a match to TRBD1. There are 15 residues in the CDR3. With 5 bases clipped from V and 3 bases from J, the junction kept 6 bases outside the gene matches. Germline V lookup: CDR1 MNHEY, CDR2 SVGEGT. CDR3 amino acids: CASSRAGTGGYEQYF. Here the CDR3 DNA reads TGTGCCAGCAGTCGAGCCGGGACAGGGGGCTACGAGCAGTACTTC.

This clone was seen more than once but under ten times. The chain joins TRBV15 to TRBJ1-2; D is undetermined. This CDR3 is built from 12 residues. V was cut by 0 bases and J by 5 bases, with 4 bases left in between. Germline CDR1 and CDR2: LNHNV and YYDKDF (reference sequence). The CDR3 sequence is CATSRDRYGYTF. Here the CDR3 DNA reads TGTGCCACCAGCAGAGACAGGTATGGCTACACCTTC. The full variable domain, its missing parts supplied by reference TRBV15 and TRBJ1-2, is DAMVIQNPRYQVTQFGKPVTLSCSQTLNHNVMYWYQQKSSQAPKLLFHYYDKDFNNEADTPDNFQSRRPNTSFCFLDIRSPGLGDTAMYLCATSRDRYGYTFGSGTRLTVV.

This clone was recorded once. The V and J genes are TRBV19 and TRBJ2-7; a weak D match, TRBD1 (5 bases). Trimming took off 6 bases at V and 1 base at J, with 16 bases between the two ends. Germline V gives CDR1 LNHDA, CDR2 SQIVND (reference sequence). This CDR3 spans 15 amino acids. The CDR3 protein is CASSQGRESSYEQYF. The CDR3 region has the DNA TGTGCCAGTAGCCAGGGTAGGGAAAGTTCCTACGAGCAGTACTTC. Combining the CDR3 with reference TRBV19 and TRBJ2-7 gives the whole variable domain DGGITQSPKYLFRKEGQNVTLSCEQNLNHDAMYWYRQDPGQGLRLIYYSQIVNDFQKGDIAEGYSVSREKKESFPLTVTSAQKNPTAFYLCASSQGRESSYEQYFGPGTRLTVT.

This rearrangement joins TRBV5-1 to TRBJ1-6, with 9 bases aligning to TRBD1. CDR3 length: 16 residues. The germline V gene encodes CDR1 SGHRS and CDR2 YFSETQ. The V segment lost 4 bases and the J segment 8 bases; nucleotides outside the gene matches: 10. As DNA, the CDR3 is TGCGCCAGCAGCCCCCGCCTGACAGGGGGAGATTCACCCCTCCACTTT. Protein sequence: CASSPRLTGGDSPLHF.

This CDR3 is CASSSTSGGTDTQYF. The CDR3 DNA reads as TGTGCCAGCAGCTCGACTAGCGGGGGCACAGATACGCAGTATTTT. This rearrangement joins TRBV7-8 to TRBJ2-3; 11 nucleotides line up with TRBD2. CDR1 and CDR2 from the germline V gene are SGHVS and FQNEAQ. The CDR3 loop spans 15 amino acids. J gave up 1 base and V 4 bases, and 1 base lay outside the gene matches.

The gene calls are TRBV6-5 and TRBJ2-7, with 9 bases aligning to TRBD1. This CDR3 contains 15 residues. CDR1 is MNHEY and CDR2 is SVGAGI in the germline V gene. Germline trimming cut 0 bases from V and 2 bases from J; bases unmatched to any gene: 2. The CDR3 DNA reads TGTGCCAGCAGTTACTCCCGACAGGGGGCCTACGAGCAGTACTTC. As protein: CASSYSRQGAYEQYF.

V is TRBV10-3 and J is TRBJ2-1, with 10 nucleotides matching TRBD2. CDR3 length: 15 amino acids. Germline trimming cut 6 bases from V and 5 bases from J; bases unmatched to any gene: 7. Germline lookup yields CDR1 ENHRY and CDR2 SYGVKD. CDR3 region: CAIRASGSLNNEQFF. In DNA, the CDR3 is TGTGCCATCAGGGCTAGCGGGAGTCTGAACAATGAGCAGTTCTTC.

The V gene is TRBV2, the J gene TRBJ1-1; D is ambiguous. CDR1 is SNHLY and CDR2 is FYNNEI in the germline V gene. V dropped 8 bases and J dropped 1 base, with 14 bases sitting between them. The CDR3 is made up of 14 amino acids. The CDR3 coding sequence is TGTGCCAGCGTAAAACTTGTAAAGAACACTGAAGCTTTCTTT. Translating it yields CASVKLVKNTEAFF.

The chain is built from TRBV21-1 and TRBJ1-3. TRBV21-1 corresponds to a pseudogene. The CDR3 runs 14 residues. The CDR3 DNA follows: TGTGCCAACCTTTGGGGGGGTAGGGAAAACACCATATATTTT. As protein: CANLWGGRENTIYF.